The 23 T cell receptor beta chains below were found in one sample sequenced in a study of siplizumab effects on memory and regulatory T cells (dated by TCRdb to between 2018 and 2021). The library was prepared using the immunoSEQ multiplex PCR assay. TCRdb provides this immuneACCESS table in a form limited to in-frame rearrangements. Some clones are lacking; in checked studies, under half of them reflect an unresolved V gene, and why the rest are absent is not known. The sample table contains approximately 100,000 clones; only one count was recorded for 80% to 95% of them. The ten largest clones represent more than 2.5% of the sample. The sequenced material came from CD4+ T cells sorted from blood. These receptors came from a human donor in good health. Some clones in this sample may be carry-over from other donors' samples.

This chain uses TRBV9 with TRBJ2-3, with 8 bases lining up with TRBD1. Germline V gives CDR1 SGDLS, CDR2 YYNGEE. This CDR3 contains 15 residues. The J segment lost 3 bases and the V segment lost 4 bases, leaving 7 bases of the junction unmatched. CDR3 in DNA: TGTGCCAGCAGCCCCGGACAGGGAAGGACAGATACGCAGTATTTT. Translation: CASSPGQGRTDTQYF.

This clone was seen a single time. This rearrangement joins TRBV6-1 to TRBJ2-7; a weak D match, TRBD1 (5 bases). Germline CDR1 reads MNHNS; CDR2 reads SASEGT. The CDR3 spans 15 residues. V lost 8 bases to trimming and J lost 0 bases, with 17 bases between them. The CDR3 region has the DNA TGTGCCAGCCCCACGACAGTTACTATCTCCTACGAGCAGTACTTC. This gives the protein CASPTTVTISYEQYF.

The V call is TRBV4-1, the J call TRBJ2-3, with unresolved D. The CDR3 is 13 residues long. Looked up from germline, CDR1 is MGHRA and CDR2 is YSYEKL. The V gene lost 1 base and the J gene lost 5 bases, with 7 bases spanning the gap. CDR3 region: CASSQVHRDTQYF. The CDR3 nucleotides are TGCGCCAGCAGCCAAGTTCACCGAGATACGCAGTATTTT.

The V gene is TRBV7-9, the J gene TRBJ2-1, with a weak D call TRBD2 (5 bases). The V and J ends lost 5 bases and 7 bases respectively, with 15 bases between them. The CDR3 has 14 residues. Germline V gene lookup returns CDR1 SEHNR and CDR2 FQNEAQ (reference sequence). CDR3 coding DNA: TGTGCCAGCAGCATCTTCGGGGAGAGGAATGAGCAGTTCTTC. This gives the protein CASSIFGERNEQFF.

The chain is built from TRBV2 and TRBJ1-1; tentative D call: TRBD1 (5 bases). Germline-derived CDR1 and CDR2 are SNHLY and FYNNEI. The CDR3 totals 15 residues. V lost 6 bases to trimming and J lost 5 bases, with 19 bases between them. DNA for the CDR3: TGTGCCAGCAGGGGAGTTTCCGGGGGTGGGACTGAAGCTTTCTTT. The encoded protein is CASRGVSGGGTEAFF.

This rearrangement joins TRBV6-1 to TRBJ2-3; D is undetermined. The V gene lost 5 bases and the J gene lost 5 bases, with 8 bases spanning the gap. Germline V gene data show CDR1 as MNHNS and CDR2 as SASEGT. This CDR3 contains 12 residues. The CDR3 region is CASSLSRDTQYF. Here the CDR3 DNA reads TGTGCCAGCAGTTTATCCCGAGATACGCAGTATTTT.

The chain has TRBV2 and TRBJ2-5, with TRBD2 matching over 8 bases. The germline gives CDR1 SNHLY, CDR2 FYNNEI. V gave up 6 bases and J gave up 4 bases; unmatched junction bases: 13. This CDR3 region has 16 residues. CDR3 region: CASSAGGAGARETQYF. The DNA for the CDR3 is TGTGCCAGCAGCGCCGGGGGGGCGGGAGCTCGAGAGACCCAGTACTTC.

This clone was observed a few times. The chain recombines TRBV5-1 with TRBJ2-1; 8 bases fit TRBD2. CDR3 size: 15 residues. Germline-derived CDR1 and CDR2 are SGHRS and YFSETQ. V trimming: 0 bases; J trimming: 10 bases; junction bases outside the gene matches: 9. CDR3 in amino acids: CASSLGVAGPGEQFF. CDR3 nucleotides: TGCGCCAGCAGCTTGGGTGTAGCGGGGCCCGGGGAGCAGTTCTTC. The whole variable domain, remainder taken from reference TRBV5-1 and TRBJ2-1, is KAGVTQTPRYLIKTRGQQVTLSCSPISGHRSVSWYQQTPGQGLQFLFEYFSETQRNKGNFPGRFSGRQFSNSRSEMNVSTLELGDSALYLCASSLGVAGPGEQFFGPGTRLTVL.

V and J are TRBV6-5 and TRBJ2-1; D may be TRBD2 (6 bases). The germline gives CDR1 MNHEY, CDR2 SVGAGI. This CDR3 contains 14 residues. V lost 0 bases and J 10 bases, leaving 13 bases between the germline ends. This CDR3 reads CASSYSWTTIEQFF. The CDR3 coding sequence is TGTGCCAGCAGTTACTCTTGGACTACGATAGAGCAGTTCTTC.

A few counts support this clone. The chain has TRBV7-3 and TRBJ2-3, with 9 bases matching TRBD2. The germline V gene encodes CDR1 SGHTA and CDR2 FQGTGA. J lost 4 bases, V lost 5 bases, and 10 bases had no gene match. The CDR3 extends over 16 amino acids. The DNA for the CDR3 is TGTGCCAGCAGCCCGATGGGTAGCGGGAGATCAGATACGCAGTATTTT. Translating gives CASSPMGSGRSDTQYF.

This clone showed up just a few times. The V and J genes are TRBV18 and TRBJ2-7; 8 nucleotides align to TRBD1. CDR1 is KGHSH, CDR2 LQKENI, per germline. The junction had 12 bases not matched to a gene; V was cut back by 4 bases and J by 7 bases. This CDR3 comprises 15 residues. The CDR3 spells CASSQTGTGSGEQYF. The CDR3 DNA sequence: TGTGCCAGCTCACAGACCGGGACAGGCTCAGGGGAGCAGTACTTC.

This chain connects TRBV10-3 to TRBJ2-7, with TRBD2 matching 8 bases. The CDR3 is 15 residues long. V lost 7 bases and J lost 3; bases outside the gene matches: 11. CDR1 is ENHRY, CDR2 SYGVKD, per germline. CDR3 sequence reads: CAIKAGVGLSYEQYF. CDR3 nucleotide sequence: TGTGCCATCAAAGCGGGAGTGGGGTTGAGCTACGAGCAGTACTTC.

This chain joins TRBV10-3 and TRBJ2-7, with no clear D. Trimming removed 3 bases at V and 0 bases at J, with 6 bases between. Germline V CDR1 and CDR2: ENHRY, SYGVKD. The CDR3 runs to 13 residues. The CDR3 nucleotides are TGTGCCATCAGTGACTCCAACTCCTACGAGCAGTACTTC. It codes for CAISDSNSYEQYF.

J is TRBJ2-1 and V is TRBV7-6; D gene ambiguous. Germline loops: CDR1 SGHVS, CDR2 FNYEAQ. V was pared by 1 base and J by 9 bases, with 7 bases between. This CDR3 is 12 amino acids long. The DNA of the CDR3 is TGTGCCAGCAGCTTAGTTGCATCTGAGCAGTTCTTC. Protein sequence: CASSLVASEQFF.

The CDR3 protein is CASSTPDTGELFF. The DNA for the CDR3 is TGTGCCAGCAGTACCCCTGACACCGGGGAGCTGTTTTTT. The rearrangement links TRBV6-6 to TRBJ2-2, with D uncertain. V lost 5 bases, J lost 3 bases, and 7 bases lay in between. Germline V gives CDR1 MNHNY, CDR2 SVGAGI (reference sequence). The CDR3 spans 13 residues.

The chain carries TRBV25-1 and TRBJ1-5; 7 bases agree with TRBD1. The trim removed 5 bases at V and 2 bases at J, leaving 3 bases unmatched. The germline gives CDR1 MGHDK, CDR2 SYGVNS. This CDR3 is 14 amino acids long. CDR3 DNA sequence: TGTGCCAGCAGTTCGCAGGGGGGCAATCAGCCCCAGCATTTT. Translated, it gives CASSSQGGNQPQHF.

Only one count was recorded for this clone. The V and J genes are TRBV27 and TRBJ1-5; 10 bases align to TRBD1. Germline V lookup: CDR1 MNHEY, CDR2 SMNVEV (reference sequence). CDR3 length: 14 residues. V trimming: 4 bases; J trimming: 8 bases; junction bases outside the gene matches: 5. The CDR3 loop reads CASSSGQGYKPQHF. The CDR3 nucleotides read TGTGCCAGCAGTTCGGGACAGGGGTACAAGCCCCAGCATTTT.

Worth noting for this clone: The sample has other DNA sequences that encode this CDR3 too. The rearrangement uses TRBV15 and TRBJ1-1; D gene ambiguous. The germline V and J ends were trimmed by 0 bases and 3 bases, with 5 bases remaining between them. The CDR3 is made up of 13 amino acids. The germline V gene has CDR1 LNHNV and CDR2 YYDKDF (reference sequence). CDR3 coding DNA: TGTGCCACCAGCAGAGATCGGGACACTGAAGCTTTCTTT. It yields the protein CATSRDRDTEAFF.

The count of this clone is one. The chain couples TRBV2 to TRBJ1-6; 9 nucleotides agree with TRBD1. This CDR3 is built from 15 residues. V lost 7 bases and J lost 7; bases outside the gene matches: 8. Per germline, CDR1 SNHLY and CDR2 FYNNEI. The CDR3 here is CASTEQGARNSPLHF. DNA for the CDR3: TGTGCCAGCACCGAACAGGGGGCGCGGAATTCACCCCTCCACTTT.

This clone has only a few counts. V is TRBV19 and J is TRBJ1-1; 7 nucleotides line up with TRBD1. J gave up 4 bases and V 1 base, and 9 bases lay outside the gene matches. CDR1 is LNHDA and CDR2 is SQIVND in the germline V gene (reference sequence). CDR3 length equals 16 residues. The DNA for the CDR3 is TGTGCCAGTAGTATAGGAGGTAACAGGGGCAGCACTGAAGCTTTCTTT. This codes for CASSIGGNRGSTEAFF.

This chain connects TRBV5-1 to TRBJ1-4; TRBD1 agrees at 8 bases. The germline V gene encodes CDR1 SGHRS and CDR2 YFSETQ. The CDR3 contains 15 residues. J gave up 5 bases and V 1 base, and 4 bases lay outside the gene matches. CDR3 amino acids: CASSLSQGANEKLFF. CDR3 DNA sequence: TGCGCCAGCAGCTTGTCGCAGGGGGCGAATGAAAAACTGTTTTTT.

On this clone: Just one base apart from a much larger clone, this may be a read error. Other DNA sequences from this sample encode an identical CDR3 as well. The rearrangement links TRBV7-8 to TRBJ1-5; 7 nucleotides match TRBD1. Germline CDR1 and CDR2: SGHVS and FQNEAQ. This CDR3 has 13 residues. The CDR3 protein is CASSLNQGQPQHF. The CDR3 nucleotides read TGTGCCAGCAGCTTAAATCAGGGACAGCCCCAACATTTT.

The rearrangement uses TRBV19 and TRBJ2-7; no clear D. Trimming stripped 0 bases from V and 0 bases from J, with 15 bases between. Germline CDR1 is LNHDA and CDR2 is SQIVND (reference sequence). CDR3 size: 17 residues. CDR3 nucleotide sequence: TGTGCCAGTAGTATAGAAGCCGGTTTCTACAGCTCCTACGAGCAGTACTTC. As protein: CASSIEAGFYSSYEQYF.